These 25 T cell receptor beta chains were sequenced from one sample in a study of blood T cell repertoires in COVID-19. Method: immunoSEQ multiplex PCR; TCRdb's copy keeps in-frame clones and lacks some. The profile covers 150,000 to 200,000 clones, with approximately 91% appearing a single time and less than 0.85% taken by the ten largest. Sequences were obtained from PBMCs or T cells enriched from blood (not recorded which). The receptors originated from a young woman who had recovered from COVID-19.

The rearrangement uses TRBV19 and TRBJ2-1; 7 bases match TRBD1. Unmatched junction bases numbered 8, after V lost 3 bases and J lost 9 bases. The CDR3 is 14 amino acids. The germline V gene encodes CDR1 LNHDA and CDR2 SQIVND (reference sequence). The CDR3 loop reads CASSIAGYRGEQFF. CDR3 bases: TGTGCCAGTAGTATCGCAGGCTACAGGGGTGAGCAGTTCTTC. The full variable domain, rest sourced from reference TRBV19 and TRBJ2-1, is DGGITQSPKYLFRKEGQNVTLSCEQNLNHDAMYWYRQDPGQGLRLIYYSQIVNDFQKGDIAEGYSVSREKKESFPLTVTSAQKNPTAFYLCASSIAGYRGEQFFGPGTRLTVL.

The gene calls are TRBV28 and TRBJ1-1, with D perhaps TRBD1 (5 bases). The ends were cut back, 3 bases at V and 5 bases at J, with 13 bases in the middle. The germline gives CDR1 MDHEN, CDR2 SYDVKM. This CDR3 comprises 14 residues. The CDR3 spells CASSFGGRRTEAFF. DNA for the CDR3: TGTGCCAGCAGTTTCGGGGGGAGGAGGACTGAAGCTTTCTTT.

The chain has TRBV2 and TRBJ2-2, with D hard to call. CDR3 size: 13 residues. Germline V lookup: CDR1 SNHLY, CDR2 FYNNEI. V lost 9 bases and J 5 bases, leaving 13 bases between the germline ends. The CDR3 nucleotides are TGTGCCAGTAGAAAAGAGCGAACCGGGGAGCTGTTTTTT. Protein: CASRKERTGELFF.

Of note for this clone: At one end, the junction sequence differs from germline, possibly due to a read error. The chain uses TRBV28 and TRBJ2-7; the match to TRBD1 covers 9 bases. The CDR3 runs to 15 residues. Germline assignment: CDR1 MDHEN and CDR2 SYDVKM. The CDR3 is CVSSKPGTGIYEQYF. CDR3 bases: TGTGTCAGCAGTAAGCCCGGGACAGGGATCTACGAGCAGTACTTC.

This chain's CDR3 is CASTLTNTGELFF. The CDR3 nucleotides are TGTGCCAGCACCCTAACGAACACCGGGGAGCTGTTTTTT. The chain has TRBV3-1 (or the pseudogene TRBV3-2) and TRBJ2-2; D remains unclear. Trimming left V 7 bases short and J 0 bases short, with 6 bases between. This CDR3 region has 13 residues. Germline CDR1 reads LGHDT; CDR2 reads YNNKEL (reference sequence).

This sequence joins TRBV4-3 and TRBJ1-3, with unresolved D. With 0 bases removed from V and 0 bases from J, the gap between germline ends came to 6 bases. This CDR3 has 15 amino acids. CDR1 is LGHNA and CDR2 is YSLEER in the germline V gene. The CDR3 nucleotides are TGCGCCAGCAGCCAAGATCCTGTCTCTGGAAACACCATATATTTT. Translated: CASSQDPVSGNTIYF.

V is TRBV6-6 and J is TRBJ1-4, with 8 bases that match TRBD1. CDR3 length equals 13 residues. Germline assignment: CDR1 MNHNY and CDR2 SVGAGI (reference sequence). Trimming cost V 6 bases and J 8 bases; bases outside gene matches: 5. The CDR3 DNA follows: TGTGCCAGCAGAAGGACAGGGCTCGAAAAACTGTTTTTT. Its protein is CASRRTGLEKLFF.

This clone showed up just once. The V call is TRBV27, the J call TRBJ2-7; perhaps TRBD2 as D (6 bases). This CDR3 spans 14 amino acids. Trimming stripped 1 base from V and 4 bases from J, with 11 bases between. Germline V gene data show CDR1 as MNHEY and CDR2 as SMNVEV (reference sequence). The CDR3, as DNA: TGTGCCAGCAGTTTATACGGGAGTCAGTACGAGCAGTACTTC. It yields the protein CASSLYGSQYEQYF.

This chain connects TRBV4-1 to TRBJ2-2; D might be TRBD1 (6 bases). CDR1 MGHRA and CDR2 YSYEKL come from the germline V gene. V was clipped by 1 base and J by 4 bases, with 19 bases between them. The CDR3 sequence is 18 residues long. The CDR3 region has the DNA TGCGCCAGCAGCCAAGCAGCTGGGGGCAGGGCAGTCACCGGGGAGCTGTTTTTT. It specifies CASSQAAGGRAVTGELFF.

The CDR3 loop is CASSSLGLAGRTDTQYF. The DNA for the CDR3 is TGTGCCAGCAGTTCCCTTGGACTAGCGGGGCGCACAGATACGCAGTATTTT. The chain has TRBV27 and TRBJ2-3, with 12 bases identical to TRBD2. There are 17 residues in the CDR3. Trimming at V came to 4 bases and at J to 1 base, leaving 6 bases not matched to a gene. Per the germline V gene, CDR1 is MNHEY and CDR2 is SMNVEV (reference sequence).

This clone has only a few counts. V is TRBV24-1 and J is TRBJ1-5; D gene unclear. Trimming stripped 9 bases from V and 1 base from J, with 9 bases between. This CDR3 comprises 13 residues. The germline V gene encodes CDR1 KGHDR and CDR2 SFDVKD. CDR3 DNA sequence: TGTGCCACCGGGTCGGGAAGCAATCAGCCCCAGCATTTT. It translates to CATGSGSNQPQHF.

The rearrangement links TRBV13 to TRBJ2-7; 10 bases map to TRBD1. The germline CDR1 and CDR2 sequences are PRHDT and FYEKMQ (reference sequence). The junction had 1 base not matched to a gene; V was cut back by 3 bases and J by 2 bases. The CDR3 sequence is 14 residues long. The CDR3, as DNA: TGTGCCAGCAGCTTCGGGACAGGGGCCTACGAGCAGTACTTC. Translation: CASSFGTGAYEQYF.

Only a few counts were recorded for this clone. This rearrangement joins TRBV30 to TRBJ2-1; TRBD2 matches at 7 bases. This CDR3 contains 14 residues. Germline V gene sequence: CDR1 GTSNPN, CDR2 SVGIG (reference sequence). With V trimmed by 7 bases and J by 0 bases, 6 bases remained unmatched. The CDR3 is CALGSGTSYNEQFF. The CDR3 DNA sequence: TGTGCCTTGGGCAGCGGGACCTCCTACAATGAGCAGTTCTTC.

This chain joins TRBV7-9 and TRBJ1-6; the match to TRBD1 covers 8 bases. From germline, CDR1 is SEHNR and CDR2 FQNEAQ (reference sequence). The junction had 11 bases not matched to a gene; V was cut back by 3 bases and J by 4 bases. The CDR3 is made up of 18 amino acids. The CDR3: CASSLSGTGSPYNSPLHF. The CDR3 DNA follows: TGTGCCAGCAGCTTGTCCGGGACAGGATCCCCTTATAATTCACCCCTCCACTTT. Full variable domain (remainder filled in from reference TRBV7-9 and TRBJ1-6): DTGVSQNPRHKITKRGQNVTFRCDPISEHNRLYWYRQTLGQGPEFLTYFQNEAQLEKSRLLSDRFSAERPKGSFSTLEIQRTEQGDSAMYLCASSLSGTGSPYNSPLHFGNGTRLTVT.

The rearrangement links TRBV11-1 to TRBJ2-3; 8 nucleotides align to TRBD2. CDR1 and CDR2 from the germline V gene are SGHAT and FQDESV (reference sequence). The CDR3 sequence is 15 residues long. V lost 7 bases and J lost 1; bases outside the gene matches: 7. In nucleotides, the CDR3 is TGTGCCAGCAACCCTAGCGGGCGGGGCACAGATACGCAGTATTTT. Translated: CASNPSGRGTDTQYF.

The rearrangement links TRBV28 to TRBJ2-1, with 9 bases identical to TRBD2. The CDR3 runs to 20 residues. Germline trimming cut 3 bases from V and 0 bases from J; bases unmatched to any gene: 15. Per germline, CDR1 MDHEN and CDR2 SYDVKM. CDR3 in DNA: TGTGCCAGCAGTTTTCAATGGGGTGAACAGCGGGAGGTCTCCTACAATGAGCAGTTCTTC. It translates to CASSFQWGEQREVSYNEQFF.

By sample share, this clone is medium-sized (0.01 to 0.1%). The chain links TRBV23-1 to TRBJ2-2, with TRBD2 as a possible D gene (7 bases). TRBV23-1 is labeled an ORF, and its function is uncertain. This CDR3 has 17 residues. Trimming stripped 0 bases from V and 3 bases from J, with 14 bases between. The CDR3 nucleotides are TGCGCCAGCAGTCAATCCAGCCGGGGGGCGGACACCGGGGAGCTGTTTTTT. Translating gives CASSQSSRGADTGELFF.

The chain has TRBV6-1 and TRBJ2-5; D remains ambiguous. Germline V lookup: CDR1 MNHNS, CDR2 SASEGT. The length of the CDR3 is 15 residues. Trimming removed 2 bases at V and 7 bases at J, with 17 bases between. CDR3 protein: CASSEKFSPIGTQYF. Written as DNA, the CDR3 is TGTGCCAGCAGTGAAAAGTTTAGCCCAATAGGGACCCAGTACTTC.

CDR3 in amino acids: CASSYPGPNTEAFF. For the CDR3, the DNA is TGTGCCAGCAGTTACCCAGGTCCGAACACTGAAGCTTTCTTT. The J gene is TRBJ1-1, the V gene TRBV6-5; the D is unclear. Trimming cost V 2 bases and J 1 base, with 8 bases left between them. The CDR3 runs to 14 residues. Germline V gene lookup returns CDR1 MNHEY and CDR2 SVGAGI.

This clone was counted between two and nine times. The chain combines TRBV9 with TRBJ1-3, with D possibly TRBD1 on 5 matching bases. This CDR3 has 16 residues. Germline CDR1 is SGDLS and CDR2 is YYNGEE. Trimming removed 4 bases at V and 1 base at J, with 15 bases between. CDR3 coding DNA: TGTGCCAGCAGCCCGGGACTACAACCTTCTGGAAACACCATATATTTT. The encoded protein is CASSPGLQPSGNTIYF.

This clone has only one observation. The chain links TRBV29-1 to TRBJ2-7; possible D gene TRBD2, 6 bases. Germline CDR1 SQVTM, CDR2 ANQGSEA. The CDR3 spans 14 residues. Trimming removed 6 bases from V and 1 base from J, with 16 bases in between. For the CDR3, the DNA is TGCAGCGTGCTGGCGGGGCATCGATCCTACGAGCAGTACTTC. Encoded protein: CSVLAGHRSYEQYF.

V is TRBV7-2 and J is TRBJ1-2, with D uncertain. Germline V gene data show CDR1 as SGHTA and CDR2 as FQGNSA. The CDR3 loop spans 13 amino acids. V lost 3 bases and J 8 bases, leaving 13 bases between the germline ends. The CDR3, as DNA: TGTGCCAGCAGCTTTACGGGGAGCTTGGGCTACACCTTC. It encodes CASSFTGSLGYTF.

The rearrangement uses TRBV19 and TRBJ1-4; TRBD1 might be the D (6 bases). CDR3 length: 14 residues. The V gene lost 3 bases and the J gene lost 8 bases, with 13 bases spanning the gap. Germline CDR1 is LNHDA and CDR2 is SQIVND (reference sequence). CDR3 amino acids: CASSMWGGREKLFF. As DNA, the CDR3 is TGTGCCAGTAGTATGTGGGGGGGCAGGGAAAAACTGTTTTTT. Using reference TRBV19 and TRBJ1-4 for the parts outside the CDR3, the full variable domain is DGGITQSPKYLFRKEGQNVTLSCEQNLNHDAMYWYRQDPGQGLRLIYYSQIVNDFQKGDIAEGYSVSREKKESFPLTVTSAQKNPTAFYLCASSMWGGREKLFFGSGTQLSVL.

This rearrangement joins TRBV7-9 to TRBJ2-3; a possible D gene is TRBD1 (5 bases). This CDR3 is 12 amino acids long. Germline V CDR1 and CDR2: SEHNR, FQNEAQ (reference sequence). With 3 bases removed from V and 6 bases from J, the gap between germline ends came to 7 bases. The CDR3 region is CASSFGADTQYF. CDR3 DNA sequence: TGTGCCAGCAGCTTTGGGGCGGATACGCAGTATTTT.

V gene TRBV2 combines with J gene TRBJ2-5; TRBD2 aligns across 10 bases. The germline gives CDR1 SNHLY, CDR2 FYNNEI. The CDR3 extends over 16 amino acids. V shed 5 bases, J shed 5 bases, and the junction held 11 bases outside the gene matches. The CDR3, as DNA: TGTGCCAGCAGTCAAAACCTAGCGGGGGCTTGGGAGACCCAGTACTTC. Encoded protein: CASSQNLAGAWETQYF. Supplemented by reference TRBV2 and TRBJ2-5, the full variable domain reads EPEVTQTPSHQVTQMGQEVILRCVPISNHLYFYWYRQILGQKVEFLVSFYNNEISEKSEIFDDQFSVERPDGSNFTLKIRSTKLEDSAMYFCASSQNLAGAWETQYFGPGTRLLVL.